The clone carrying this T cell receptor beta chain was picked up many times. This entry is derived from a study of neurological immune-mediated disorders. The CDR3 runs to 18 residues. The germline CDR1 and CDR2 sequences are SGHRS and YFSETQ. The V gene end was trimmed by 4 bases and the J gene end by 5 bases; junction bases not matched to a gene: 15. PBMCs stored at -80 C, 2 million in total, were the source of the unsorted libraries. One entry per CDR3 protein, called by TCRdb with MiXCR from the 5' RACE reads. The table includes 80,000 to 85,000 distinct CDR3 sequences, just over 2.5% detected once.

This receptor was obtained from a woman under 40 with multiple sclerosis. The chain employs TRBV5-1 and TRBJ2-3; TRBD2 matches at 11 bases. Sequencing input: PBMCs. CDR3: CASSLDPLAGGGGDTQYF. As DNA, the CDR3 is TGCGCCAGCAGCCTTGACCCTCTAGCGGGAGGTGGTGGAGATACGCAGTATTTT. Full variable domain (outside the CDR3, taken from reference TRBV5-1 and TRBJ2-3): KAGVTQTPRYLIKTRGQQVTLSCSPISGHRSVSWYQQTPGQGLQFLFEYFSETQRNKGNFPGRFSGRQFSNSRSEMNVSTLELGDSALYLCASSLDPLAGGGGDTQYFGPGTRLTVL.